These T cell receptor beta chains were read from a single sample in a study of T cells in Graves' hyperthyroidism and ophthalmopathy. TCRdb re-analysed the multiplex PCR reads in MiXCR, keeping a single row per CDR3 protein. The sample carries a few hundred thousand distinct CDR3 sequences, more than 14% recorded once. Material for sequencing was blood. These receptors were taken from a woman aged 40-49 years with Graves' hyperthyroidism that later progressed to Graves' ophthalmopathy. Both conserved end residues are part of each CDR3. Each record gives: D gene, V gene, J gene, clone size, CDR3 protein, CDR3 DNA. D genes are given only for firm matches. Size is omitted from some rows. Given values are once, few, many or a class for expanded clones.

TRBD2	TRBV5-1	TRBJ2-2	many	CASSVQPGLAVINTGELFF	TGCGCCAGCAGCGTACAACCGGGACTAGCGGTTATTAACACCGGGGAGCTGTTTTTT
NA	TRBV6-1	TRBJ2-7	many	CASSLALDSYEQYF	TGTGCCAGCAGTTTGGCACTAGATTCCTACGAGCAGTACTTC
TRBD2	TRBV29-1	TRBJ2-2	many	CSARAGVHTGELFF	TGCAGCGCCCGAGCGGGAGTTCACACCGGGGAGCTGTTTTTT
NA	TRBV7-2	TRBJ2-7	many	CASSLRDPWPSYEQYF	TGTGCCAGCAGCTTAAGGGACCCGTGGCCCTCCTACGAGCAGTACTTC
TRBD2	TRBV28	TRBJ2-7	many	CASGSGDSYEQYF	TGTGCCAGCGGGAGCGGGGACTCCTACGAGCAGTACTTC
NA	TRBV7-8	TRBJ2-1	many	CATGVDEQFF	TGTGCCACCGGAGTAGATGAGCAGTTCTTC
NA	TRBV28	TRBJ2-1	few	CASSDQYEQFF	TGTGCCAGCAGTGACCAATATGAGCAGTTCTTC
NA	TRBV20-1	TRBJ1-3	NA	CSASGGSSGNTIYF	TGCAGTGCTAGCGGCGGGAGCTCTGGAAACACCATATATTTT
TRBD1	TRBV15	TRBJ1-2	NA	CATSRDRTGFYGYTF	TGTGCCACCAGCAGAGATCGGACAGGCTTCTATGGCTACACCTTC
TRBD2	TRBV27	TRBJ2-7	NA	CASSLQTGLADEQYF	TGTGCCAGCAGTTTACAGACGGGACTAGCGGACGAGCAGTACTTC
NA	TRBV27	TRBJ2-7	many	CASSPHREIDEQYF	TGTGCCAGCAGTCCACACAGGGAAATTGACGAGCAGTACTTC
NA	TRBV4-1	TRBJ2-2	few	CASRQLGVTGELFF	TGCGCCAGCAGGCAACTGGGAGTCACCGGGGAGCTGTTTTTT
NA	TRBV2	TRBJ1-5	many	CASSESGIGNQPQHF	TGTGCCAGCAGTGAATCAGGGATTGGCAATCAGCCCCAGCATTTT
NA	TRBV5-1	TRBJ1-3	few	CASSSTGSFSGNTIYF	TGCGCCAGCAGCTCTACAGGCTCTTTCTCTGGAAACACCATATATTTT
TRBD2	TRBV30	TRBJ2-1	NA	CAWSETSGRYNEQFF	TGTGCCTGGAGTGAGACTAGCGGGAGGTACAATGAGCAGTTCTTC
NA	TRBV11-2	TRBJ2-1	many	CASSLEGTRKYNEQFF	TGTGCCAGCAGCTTAGAAGGGACGAGGAAGTACAATGAGCAGTTCTTC
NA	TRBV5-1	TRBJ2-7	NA	CASSLQGGGPYEQYF	TGCGCCAGCAGCTTACAGGGAGGGGGCCCCTACGAGCAGTACTTC
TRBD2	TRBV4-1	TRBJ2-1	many	CASSQRGLGDYNEQFF	TGCGCCAGCAGCCAACGGGGACTAGGAGATTACAATGAGCAGTTCTTC
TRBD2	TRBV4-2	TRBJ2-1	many	CASSQDPGTSGTSYNEQFF	TGTGCCAGCAGCCAAGATCCCGGGACTAGCGGGACTTCCTACAATGAGCAGTTCTTC
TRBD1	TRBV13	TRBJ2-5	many	CASSLFKGGIQETQYF	TGTGCCAGCAGCTTATTTAAAGGGGGCATACAAGAGACCCAGTACTTC
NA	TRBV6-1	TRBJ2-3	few	CASSSGVRTTDTQYF	TGTGCCAGCAGCTCTGGCGTGCGCACCACAGATACGCAGTATTTT
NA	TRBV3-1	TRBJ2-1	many	CASSRGGQFPYNEQFF	TGTGCCAGCAGCCGGGGGGGGCAGTTTCCCTACAATGAGCAGTTCTTC
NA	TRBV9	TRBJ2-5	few	CASSVQAAQETQYF	TGTGCCAGCAGCGTACAGGCCGCACAAGAGACCCAGTACTTC
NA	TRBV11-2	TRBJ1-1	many	CASGLRTNTEAFF	TGTGCCAGCGGGCTTAGGACGAACACTGAAGCTTTCTTT
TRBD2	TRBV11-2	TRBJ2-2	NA	CASSSTSGRPPGELFF	TGTGCCAGCAGCTCGACTAGCGGGAGGCCTCCCGGGGAGCTGTTTTTT
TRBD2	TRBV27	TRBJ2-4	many	CASSPLGLAGGHGKNIQYF	TGTGCCAGCAGTCCTCTGGGACTAGCGGGAGGTCACGGCAAAAACATTCAGTACTTC
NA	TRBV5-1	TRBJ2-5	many	CASRTETRGETQYF	TGCGCCTCCAGAACGGAGACTAGAGGAGAGACCCAGTACTTC
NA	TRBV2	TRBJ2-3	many	CASSDLYGSLQYF	TGTGCCAGCAGTGATTTGTACGGTAGCCTCCAGTATTTT
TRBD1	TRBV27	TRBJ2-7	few	CASRHRGDEQYF	TGTGCCAGCAGACACAGGGGGGACGAGCAGTACTTC
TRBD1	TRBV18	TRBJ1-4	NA	CASSPRPYLDRGNLVGFF	TGTGCCAGCTCACCACGCCCGTATTTGGACAGGGGGAACCTCGTGGGGTTTTTT
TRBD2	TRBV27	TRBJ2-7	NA	CASSSIAGVGYEQYF	TGTGCCAGCAGTTCAATAGCGGGAGTCGGCTACGAGCAGTACTTC
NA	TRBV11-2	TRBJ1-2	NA	CASSLGGIQANYGYTF	TGTGCCAGCAGCTTAGGGGGGATTCAAGCTAACTATGGCTACACCTTC
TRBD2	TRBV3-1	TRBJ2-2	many	CASSPWGRDGELFF	TGTGCCAGCAGCCCGTGGGGGAGGGACGGGGAGCTGTTTTTT
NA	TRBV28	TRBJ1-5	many	CASSPWTVINPGSQHF	TGTGCCAGCAGCCCTTGGACAGTAATAAACCCGGGGTCCCAGCATTTT
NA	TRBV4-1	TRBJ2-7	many	CASSQDFERGREQYF	TGCGCCAGCAGCCAAGATTTTGAGCGAGGTCGCGAGCAGTACTTC
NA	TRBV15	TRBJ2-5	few	CATSPVGETQYF	TGTGCCACCAGCCCGGTGGGAGAGACCCAGTACTTC
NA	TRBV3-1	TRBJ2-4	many	CASSQDSRRGIQYF	TGTGCCAGCAGCCAAGACTCCCGAAGGGGCATTCAGTACTTC
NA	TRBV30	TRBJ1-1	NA	CAWIRFPWGKAFF	TGTGCCTGGATCCGCTTCCCTTGGGGGAAAGCTTTCTTT
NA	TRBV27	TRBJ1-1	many	CASSGTPRTEAFF	TGTGCCAGCAGCGGGACGCCGAGGACTGAAGCTTTCTTT
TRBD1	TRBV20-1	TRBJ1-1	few	CSARAFSFDRGLTEAFF	TGCAGTGCTAGAGCCTTTAGCTTCGACAGGGGGCTCACTGAAGCTTTCTTT
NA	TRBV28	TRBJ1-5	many	CASSKARGNNQPQHF	TGTGCCAGCAGCAAAGCCAGGGGCAACAATCAGCCCCAGCATTTT
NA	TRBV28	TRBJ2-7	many	CASKRTLIYEQYF	TGTGCCAGCAAGCGGACCCTCATCTACGAGCAGTACTTC
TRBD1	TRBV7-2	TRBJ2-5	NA	CASSLGDRNYETQYF	TGTGCCAGCAGCTTGGGGGACAGAAATTACGAGACCCAGTACTTC
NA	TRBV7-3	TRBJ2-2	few	CASSRSGPNTGELFF	TGTGCCAGCAGCCGATCCGGACCGAACACCGGGGAGCTGTTTTTT
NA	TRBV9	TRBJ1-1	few	CASSPEVGRNTEAFF	TGTGCCAGCAGCCCCGAAGTCGGGAGGAACACTGAAGCTTTCTTT
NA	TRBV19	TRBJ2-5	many	CASSMGLGETQYF	TGTGCCAGTAGTATGGGATTAGGGGAGACCCAGTACTTC
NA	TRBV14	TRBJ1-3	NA	CASRSHGSGNTIYF	TGTGCCAGCAGGTCGCACGGCTCTGGAAACACCATATATTTT
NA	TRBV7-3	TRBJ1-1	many	CASSRGLNTEAFF	TGTGCCAGCAGCCGGGGCCTGAACACTGAAGCTTTCTTT
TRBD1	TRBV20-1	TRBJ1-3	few	CSAMPPTSTGTGGNTIYF	TGCAGTGCTATGCCCCCAACCTCGACAGGGACAGGTGGAAACACCATATATTTT
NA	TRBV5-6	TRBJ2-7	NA	CASSSPKYNEQYF	TGTGCCAGCAGCTCACCTAAATACAATGAGCAGTACTTC
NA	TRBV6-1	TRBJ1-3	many	CASRTGAKYSGNTIYF	TGTGCCAGCAGGACCGGGGCTAAGTACTCTGGAAACACCATATATTTT
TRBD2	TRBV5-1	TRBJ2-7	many	CASSLEGGTWAYEQYF	TGCGCCAGCAGCTTGGAGGGAGGGACTTGGGCCTACGAGCAGTACTTC
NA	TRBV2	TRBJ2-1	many	CASTPIPNEQFF	TGTGCCAGCACTCCCATCCCCAATGAGCAGTTCTTC